This TCR beta chain was recovered during a study of post-analysis software for immune sequencing data. General study points: Five or six TRBV segments were more frequent in patients than controls; TRBV5-6, TRBV5-1 and TRBV20-1 belonged to this group.

A few counts support this clonotype. No antigen is known for it. Between the trimmed V and J ends, which lost 0 bases and 3 bases, there was a span of 7 bases. In germline, CDR1 is SGHRS, CDR2 YFSETQ. The CDR3 is 14 amino acids. Unique molecular identifiers featured in each of the TCR beta cDNA libraries. MiXCR, applied by TCRdb to the PCR reads, yields one record per CDR3 protein. The table has some 450,000 distinct CDR3 sequences, nearly 45% seen once. The sequence came from a girl under 18 with multiple sclerosis. The J gene is TRBJ2-1, the V gene TRBV5-1; TRBD2 is a possible D gene (6 bases). Sequenced material: blood. The CDR3 nucleotides read TGCGCCAGCAGCTTGGGTAGCGGCTACAATGAGCAGTTCTTC. This encodes CASSLGSGYNEQFF.